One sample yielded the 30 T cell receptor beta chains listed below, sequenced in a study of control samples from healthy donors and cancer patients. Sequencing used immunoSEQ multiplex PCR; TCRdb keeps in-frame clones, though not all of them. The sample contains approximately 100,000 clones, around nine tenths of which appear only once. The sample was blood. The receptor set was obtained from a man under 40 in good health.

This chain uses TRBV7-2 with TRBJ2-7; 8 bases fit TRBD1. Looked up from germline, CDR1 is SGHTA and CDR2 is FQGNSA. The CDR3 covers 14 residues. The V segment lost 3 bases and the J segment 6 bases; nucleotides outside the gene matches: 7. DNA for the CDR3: TGTGCCAGCAGCTTGGGGACAGGCCTGATCGAGCAGTACTTC. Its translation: CASSLGTGLIEQYF.

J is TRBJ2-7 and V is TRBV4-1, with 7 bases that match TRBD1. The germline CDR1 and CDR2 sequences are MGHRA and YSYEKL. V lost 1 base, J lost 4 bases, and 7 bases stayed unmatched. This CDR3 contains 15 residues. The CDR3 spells CASSQGAGGGYEQYF. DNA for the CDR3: TGCGCCAGCAGCCAAGGGGCAGGGGGTGGGTACGAGCAGTACTTC.

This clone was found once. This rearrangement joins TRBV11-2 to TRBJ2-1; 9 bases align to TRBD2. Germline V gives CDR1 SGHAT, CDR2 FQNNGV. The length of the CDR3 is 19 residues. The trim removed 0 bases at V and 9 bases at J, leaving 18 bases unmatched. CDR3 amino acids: CASSLDGLGWIAGEGEQFF. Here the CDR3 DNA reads TGTGCCAGCAGCTTAGATGGACTCGGGTGGATAGCGGGAGAGGGTGAGCAGTTCTTC.

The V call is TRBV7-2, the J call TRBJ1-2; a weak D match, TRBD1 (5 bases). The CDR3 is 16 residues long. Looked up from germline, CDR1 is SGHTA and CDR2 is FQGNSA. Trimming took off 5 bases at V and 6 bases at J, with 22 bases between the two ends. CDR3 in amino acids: CASSLQPGPQGDGYTF. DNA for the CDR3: TGTGCCAGCAGCCTACAACCGGGACCCCAGGGCGATGGCTACACCTTC.

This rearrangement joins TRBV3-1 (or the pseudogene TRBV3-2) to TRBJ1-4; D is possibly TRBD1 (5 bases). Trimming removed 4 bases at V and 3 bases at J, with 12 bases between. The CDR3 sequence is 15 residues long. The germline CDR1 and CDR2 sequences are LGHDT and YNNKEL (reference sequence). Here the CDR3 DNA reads TGTGCCAGCAGCCGTCTGGTAGGGGCTAATGAAAAACTGTTTTTT. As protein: CASSRLVGANEKLFF.

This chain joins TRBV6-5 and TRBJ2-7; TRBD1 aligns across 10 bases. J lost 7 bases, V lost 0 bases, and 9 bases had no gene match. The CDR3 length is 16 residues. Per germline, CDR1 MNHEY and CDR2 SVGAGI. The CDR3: CASSYSRTGGRLEQYF. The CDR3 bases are TGTGCCAGCAGTTACTCCCGGACAGGGGGTCGTTTGGAGCAGTACTTC.

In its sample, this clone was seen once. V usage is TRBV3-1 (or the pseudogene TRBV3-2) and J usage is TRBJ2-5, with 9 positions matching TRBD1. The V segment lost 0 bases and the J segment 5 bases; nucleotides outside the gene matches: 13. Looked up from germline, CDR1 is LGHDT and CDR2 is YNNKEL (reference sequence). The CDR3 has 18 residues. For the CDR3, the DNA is TGTGCCAGCAGCCAAGATATCGGGACAGGGCCTTATAGCGAGACCCAGTACTTC. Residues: CASSQDIGTGPYSETQYF.

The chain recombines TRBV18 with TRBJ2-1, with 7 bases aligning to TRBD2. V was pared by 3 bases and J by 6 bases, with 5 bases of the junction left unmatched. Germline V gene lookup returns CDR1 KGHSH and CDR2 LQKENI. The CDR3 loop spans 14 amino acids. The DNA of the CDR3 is TGTGCCAGCTCACCCCCTAGCGGACTCAATGAGCAGTTCTTC. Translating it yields CASSPPSGLNEQFF. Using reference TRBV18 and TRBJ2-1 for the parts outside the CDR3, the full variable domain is NAGVMQNPRHLVRRRGQEARLRCSPMKGHSHVYWYRQLPEEGLKFMVYLQKENIIDESGMPKERFSAEFPKEGPSILRIQQVVRGDSAAYFCASSPPSGLNEQFFGPGTRLTVL.

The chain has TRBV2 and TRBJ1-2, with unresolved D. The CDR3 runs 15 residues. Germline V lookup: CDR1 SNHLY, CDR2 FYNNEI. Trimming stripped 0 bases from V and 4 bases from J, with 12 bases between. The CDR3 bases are TGTGCCAGCAGTGAAGCGCTTCATAGCATCTATGGCTACACCTTC. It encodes CASSEALHSIYGYTF. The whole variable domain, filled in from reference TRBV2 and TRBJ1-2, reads EPEVTQTPSHQVTQMGQEVILRCVPISNHLYFYWYRQILGQKVEFLVSFYNNEISEKSEIFDDQFSVERPDGSNFTLKIRSTKLEDSAMYFCASSEALHSIYGYTFGSGTRLTVV.

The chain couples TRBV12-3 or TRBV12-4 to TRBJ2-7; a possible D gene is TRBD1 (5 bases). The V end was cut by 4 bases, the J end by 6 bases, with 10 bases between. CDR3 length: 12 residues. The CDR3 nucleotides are TGTGCCAGCAGTTCAGGGATTGGCGAGCAGTACTTC. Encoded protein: CASSSGIGEQYF.

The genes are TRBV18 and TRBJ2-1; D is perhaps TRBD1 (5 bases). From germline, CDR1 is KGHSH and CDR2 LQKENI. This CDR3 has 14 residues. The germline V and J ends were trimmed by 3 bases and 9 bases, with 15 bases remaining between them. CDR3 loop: CASSPPAGFGEQFF. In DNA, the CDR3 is TGTGCCAGCTCACCCCCCGCAGGGTTCGGTGAGCAGTTCTTC.

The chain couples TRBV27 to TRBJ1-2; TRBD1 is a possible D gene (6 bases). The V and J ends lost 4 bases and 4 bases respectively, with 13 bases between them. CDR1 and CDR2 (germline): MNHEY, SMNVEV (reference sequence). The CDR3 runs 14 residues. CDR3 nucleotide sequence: TGTGCCAGCAGTTCGGGGACAAGAGCCTATGGCTACACCTTC. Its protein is CASSSGTRAYGYTF.

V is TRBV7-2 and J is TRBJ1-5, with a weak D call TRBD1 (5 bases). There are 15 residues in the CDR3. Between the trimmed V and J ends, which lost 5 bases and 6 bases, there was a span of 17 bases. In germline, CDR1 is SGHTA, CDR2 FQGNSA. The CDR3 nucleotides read TGTGCCAGCAGCAAAGCGCCGCAGGGTGGTCAGCCCCAGCATTTT. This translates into CASSKAPQGGQPQHF.

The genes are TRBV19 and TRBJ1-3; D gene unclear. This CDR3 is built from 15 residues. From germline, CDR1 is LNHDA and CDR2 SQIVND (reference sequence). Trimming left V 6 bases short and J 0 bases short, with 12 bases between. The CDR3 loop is CASRELISSGNTIYF. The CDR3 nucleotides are TGTGCCAGTAGGGAATTGATAAGCTCTGGAAACACCATATATTTT. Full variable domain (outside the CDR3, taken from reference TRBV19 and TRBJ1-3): DGGITQSPKYLFRKEGQNVTLSCEQNLNHDAMYWYRQDPGQGLRLIYYSQIVNDFQKGDIAEGYSVSREKKESFPLTVTSAQKNPTAFYLCASRELISSGNTIYFGEGSWLTVV.

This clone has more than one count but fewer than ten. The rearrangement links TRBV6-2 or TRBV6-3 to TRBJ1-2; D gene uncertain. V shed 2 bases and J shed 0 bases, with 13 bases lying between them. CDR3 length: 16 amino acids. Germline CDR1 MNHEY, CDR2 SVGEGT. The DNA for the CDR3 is TGTGCCAGCAGTTACCCGAACAGAGCAGCTAACTATGGCTACACCTTC. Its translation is CASSYPNRAANYGYTF.

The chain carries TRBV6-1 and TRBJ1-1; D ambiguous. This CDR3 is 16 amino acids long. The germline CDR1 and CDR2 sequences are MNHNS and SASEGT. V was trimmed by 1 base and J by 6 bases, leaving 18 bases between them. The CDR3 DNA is TGTGCCAGCAGTGAAGTCGGAGGGAGGGCTAGGGCTGAAGCTTTCTTT. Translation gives CASSEVGGRARAEAFF.

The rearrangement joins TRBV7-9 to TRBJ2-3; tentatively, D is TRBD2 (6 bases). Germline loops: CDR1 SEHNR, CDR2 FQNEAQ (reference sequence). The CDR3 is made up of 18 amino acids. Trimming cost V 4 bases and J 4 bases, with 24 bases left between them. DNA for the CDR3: TGTGCCAGCAGCTCCTCCCGCGGACTTGCTAGCGTCTCAGATACGCAGTATTTT. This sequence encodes CASSSSRGLASVSDTQYF.

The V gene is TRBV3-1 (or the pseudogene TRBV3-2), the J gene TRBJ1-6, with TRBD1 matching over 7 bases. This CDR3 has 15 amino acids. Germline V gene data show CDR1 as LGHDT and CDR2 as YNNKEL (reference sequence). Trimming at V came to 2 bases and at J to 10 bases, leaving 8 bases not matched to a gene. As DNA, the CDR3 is TGTGCCAGCAGCCAATCCCGACAGGGAACGTCACCCCTCCACTTT. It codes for CASSQSRQGTSPLHF.

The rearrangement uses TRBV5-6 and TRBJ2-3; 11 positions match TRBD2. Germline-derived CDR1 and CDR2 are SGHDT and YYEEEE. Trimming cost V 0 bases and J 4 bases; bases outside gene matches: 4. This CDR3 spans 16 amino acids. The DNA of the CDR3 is TGTGCCAGCAGCTTGGTAACTAGCGGGAGTCCAGATACGCAGTATTTT. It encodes CASSLVTSGSPDTQYF.

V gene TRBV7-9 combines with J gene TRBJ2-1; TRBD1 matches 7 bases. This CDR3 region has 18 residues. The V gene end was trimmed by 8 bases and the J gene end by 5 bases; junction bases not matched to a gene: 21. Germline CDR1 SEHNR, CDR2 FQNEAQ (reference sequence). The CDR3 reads CASHGNGEGDSIDNEQFF. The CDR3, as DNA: TGTGCCAGCCACGGAAACGGGGAAGGGGACAGTATAGACAATGAGCAGTTCTTC.

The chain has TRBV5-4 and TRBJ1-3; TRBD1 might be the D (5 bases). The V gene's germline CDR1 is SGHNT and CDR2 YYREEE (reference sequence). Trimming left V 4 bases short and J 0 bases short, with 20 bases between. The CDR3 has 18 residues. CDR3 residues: CASSPGGTLPPSGNTIYF. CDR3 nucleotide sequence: TGTGCCAGCAGCCCCGGGGGGACCTTGCCTCCCTCTGGAAACACCATATATTTT.

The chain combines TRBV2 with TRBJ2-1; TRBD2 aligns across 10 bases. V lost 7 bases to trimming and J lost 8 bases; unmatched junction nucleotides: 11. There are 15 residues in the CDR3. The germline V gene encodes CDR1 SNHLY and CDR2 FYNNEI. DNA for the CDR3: TGTGCCAGCACTGACATCACTAGCGGGATCTATGAGCAGTTCTTC. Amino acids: CASTDITSGIYEQFF.

Here the CDR3 reads CASSLVGDRSTDTQYF. CDR3 in DNA: TGTGCCAGCAGCTTAGTGGGGGACAGGAGCACAGATACGCAGTATTTT. This sequence joins TRBV7-9 and TRBJ2-3; 8 bases match TRBD1. With 1 base clipped from V and 0 bases from J, the junction kept 3 bases outside the gene matches. The CDR3 runs 16 residues. Germline CDR1 and CDR2: SEHNR and FQNEAQ (reference sequence).

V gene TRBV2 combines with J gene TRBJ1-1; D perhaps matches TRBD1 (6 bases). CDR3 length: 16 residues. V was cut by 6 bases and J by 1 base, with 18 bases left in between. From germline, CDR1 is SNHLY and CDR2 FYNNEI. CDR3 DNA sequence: TGTGCCAGCAGGGAAACTGAGGGGGGCAAGAACACTGAAGCTTTCTTT. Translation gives CASRETEGGKNTEAFF.

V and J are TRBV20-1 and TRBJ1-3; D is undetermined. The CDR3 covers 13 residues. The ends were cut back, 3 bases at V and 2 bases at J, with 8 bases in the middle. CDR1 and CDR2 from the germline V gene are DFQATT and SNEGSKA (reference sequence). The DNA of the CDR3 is TGCAGTGCTAGTATGGGGACTGGAAACACCATATATTTT. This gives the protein CSASMGTGNTIYF.

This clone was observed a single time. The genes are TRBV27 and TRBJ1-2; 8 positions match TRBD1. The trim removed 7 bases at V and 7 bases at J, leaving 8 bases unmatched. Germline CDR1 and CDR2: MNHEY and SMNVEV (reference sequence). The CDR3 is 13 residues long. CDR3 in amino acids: CASMNGQGSGYTF. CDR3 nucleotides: TGTGCCAGCATGAATGGACAGGGAAGTGGCTACACCTTC.

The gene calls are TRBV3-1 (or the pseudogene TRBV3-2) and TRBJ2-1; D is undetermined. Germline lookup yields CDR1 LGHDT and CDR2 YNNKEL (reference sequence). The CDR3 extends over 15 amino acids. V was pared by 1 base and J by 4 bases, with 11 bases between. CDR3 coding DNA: TGTGCCAGCAGCCAAGGGCCGGAACCTTACAATGAGCAGTTCTTC. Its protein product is CASSQGPEPYNEQFF.

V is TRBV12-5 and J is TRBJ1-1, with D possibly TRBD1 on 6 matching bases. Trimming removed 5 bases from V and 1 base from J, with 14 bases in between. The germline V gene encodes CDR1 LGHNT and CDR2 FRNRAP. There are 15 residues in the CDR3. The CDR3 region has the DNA TGTGCTAGTGGTGTATACAGGGTAAGGAACACTGAAGCTTTCTTT. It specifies CASGVYRVRNTEAFF.

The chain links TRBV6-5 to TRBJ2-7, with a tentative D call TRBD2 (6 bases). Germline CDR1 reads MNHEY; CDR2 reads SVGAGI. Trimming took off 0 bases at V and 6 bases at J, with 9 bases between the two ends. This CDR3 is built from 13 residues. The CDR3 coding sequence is TGTGCCAGCAGTTACTCGAGGACTACCGAGCAGTACGTC. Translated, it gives CASSYSRTTEQYV.

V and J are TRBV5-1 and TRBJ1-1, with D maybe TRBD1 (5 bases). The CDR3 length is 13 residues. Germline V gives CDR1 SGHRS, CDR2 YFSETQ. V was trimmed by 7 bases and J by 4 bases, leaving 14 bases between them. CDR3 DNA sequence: TGCGCCAGCGGGCAGGGACTCTCCACTGAAGCTTTCTTT. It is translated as CASGQGLSTEAFF.